A single sample is the source of the 2 T cell receptor beta chains below, sequenced in a study of sequential checkpoint blockade in melanoma. Sequencing was performed with immunoSEQ multiplex PCR; in TCRdb, only in-frame clones are kept and a portion is missing. The data contain about 5,100 clones, over 70% of them seen just once; the ten biggest clones take up around half. The treatment was: randomized to nivolumab then ipilimumab (arm A) or the reverse (arm B). The sample here was CD8+ T cells sorted from blood (inferred from file names), taken from a patient given nivolumab and ipilimumab in sequence. The receptor set was obtained from a human patient with melanoma. Some clones in this sample may be carry-over from other donors' samples.

This clone was seen once. CDR3 in amino acids: CASSLEAAWADTQYF. Here the CDR3 DNA reads TGCGCCAGCAGCTTGGAGGCAGCGTGGGCAGATACGCAGTATTTT. This chain links TRBV5-1 with TRBJ2-3; D unclear. This CDR3 is built from 15 residues. Trimming left V 0 bases short and J 4 bases short, with 12 bases between. Looked up from germline, CDR1 is SGHRS and CDR2 is YFSETQ.

This chain links TRBV5-4 with TRBJ2-5; 16 bases match TRBD2. The J call may be incorrect, as the DNA end agrees better with TRBJ2-7. Germline V gene lookup returns CDR1 SGHNT and CDR2 YYREEE (reference sequence). This CDR3 is built from 17 residues. CDR3: CASSGTSGGAHSYEQYF. In DNA form, the CDR3 reads TGTGCCAGCAGCGGGACTAGCGGGGGGGCACATTCCTACGAGCAGTACTTC.